This is a list of T cell receptor beta chains from one sample in a study of cytomegalovirus exposure and HLA in healthy donors. Method: immunoSEQ multiplex PCR; TCRdb's copy keeps in-frame clones and lacks some. The repertoire holds approximately 150,000 clones, with roughly 80% as singletons. The sample taken for sequencing was PBMCs. The receptor source for this set is a man younger than 30 in good health and CMV-seronegative. CDR3s include the opening cysteine and the closing phenylalanine or tryptophan. Each record gives: J gene, clone size, V gene, D gene, CDR3 DNA, CDR3 protein. D genes are given only for firm matches. Clone sizes are given selectively: once, few, many, or a class where the clone is expanded.

j_call: TRBJ2-1
clone_size: NA
v_call: TRBV27
d_call: TRBD2
cdr3_nt: TGTGCCAGCAGTTTTGCGGGCCGGGAGGGGCCCAATGAGCAGTTCTTC
cdr3_aa: CASSFAGREGPNEQFF

j_call: TRBJ2-1
clone_size: NA
v_call: TRBV7-9
d_call: NA
cdr3_nt: TGTGCCAGCAGCTTAGTTGCCAGCTCCTACAATGAGCAGTTCTTC
cdr3_aa: CASSLVASSYNEQFF

j_call: TRBJ1-2
clone_size: NA
v_call: TRBV27
d_call: NA
cdr3_nt: TGTGCCAGCAAGGGCATCGCGAGGGCTGGCTACACCTTC
cdr3_aa: CASKGIARAGYTF

j_call: TRBJ1-3
clone_size: NA
v_call: TRBV15
d_call: NA
cdr3_nt: TGTGCCACCAGCAGGCGCTCCAGGGGCTCTGGAAACACCATATATTTT
cdr3_aa: CATSRRSRGSGNTIYF

j_call: TRBJ2-1
clone_size: NA
v_call: TRBV10-3
d_call: NA
cdr3_nt: TGTGCCATCAGTGGCGGGACAGACAATGAGCAGTTCTTC
cdr3_aa: CAISGGTDNEQFF

j_call: TRBJ1-1
clone_size: few
v_call: TRBV7-9
d_call: NA
cdr3_nt: TGTGCCAGCAGCTCCCACAGGGATTCGGCTTTCTTT
cdr3_aa: CASSSHRDSAFF

j_call: TRBJ2-7
clone_size: NA
v_call: TRBV7-8
d_call: NA
cdr3_nt: TGTGCCAGCAGCCGGAATAGCGGACGGACTAACTACGAGCAGTACTTC
cdr3_aa: CASSRNSGRTNYEQYF

j_call: TRBJ2-3
clone_size: NA
v_call: TRBV5-8
d_call: TRBD2
cdr3_nt: TGTGCCAGCAGCCTGGGACTAGCGGGCACAGATACGCAGTATTTT
cdr3_aa: CASSLGLAGTDTQYF

j_call: TRBJ2-7
clone_size: NA
v_call: TRBV9
d_call: NA
cdr3_nt: TGTGCCAGCAGCGTAACGGGGAGGGGGGACGAGCAGTACTTC
cdr3_aa: CASSVTGRGDEQYF

j_call: TRBJ1-2
clone_size: NA
v_call: TRBV6-4
d_call: NA
cdr3_nt: TGTGCCAGCAGCGTCGAGGGGGGGGCTGGCTACACCTTC
cdr3_aa: CASSVEGGAGYTF

j_call: TRBJ1-2
clone_size: few
v_call: TRBV4-3
d_call: TRBD1
cdr3_nt: TGCGCCAGCAGCCAAGACGAGACAGGGATGGGTGGCTACACCTTC
cdr3_aa: CASSQDETGMGGYTF

j_call: TRBJ2-5
clone_size: NA
v_call: TRBV15
d_call: NA
cdr3_nt: TGTGCCACCAGCAGCCCCCTCCAAGAGACCCAGTACTTC
cdr3_aa: CATSSPLQETQYF

j_call: TRBJ2-2
clone_size: NA
v_call: TRBV4-3
d_call: TRBD1
cdr3_nt: TGCGCCAGCAGCCTCGTTGGAGGGACAGGGACCACCGGGGAGCTGTTTTTT
cdr3_aa: CASSLVGGTGTTGELFF

j_call: TRBJ1-2
clone_size: NA
v_call: TRBV12-5
d_call: NA
cdr3_nt: TGTGCTAGTGGTCCAGGAAGATATGGCTACACCTTC
cdr3_aa: CASGPGRYGYTF

j_call: TRBJ1-2
clone_size: NA
v_call: TRBV7-9
d_call: NA
cdr3_nt: TGTGCCAGCAGCTTACCCCTCTATGGCTACACCTTC
cdr3_aa: CASSLPLYGYTF

j_call: TRBJ2-7
clone_size: NA
v_call: TRBV7-9
d_call: TRBD2
cdr3_nt: TGTGCCAGCAGCACTAACGGGGGGACCTACGAGCAGTACTTC
cdr3_aa: CASSTNGGTYEQYF

j_call: TRBJ2-1
clone_size: NA
v_call: TRBV19
d_call: NA
cdr3_nt: TGTGCCAGTAGTACGGGAATAAGCAATGAGCAGTTCTTC
cdr3_aa: CASSTGISNEQFF

j_call: TRBJ1-2
clone_size: NA
v_call: TRBV4-1
d_call: TRBD1
cdr3_nt: TGCGCCAGCAGCGGCGGGACAGGGTATGGCTACACCTTC
cdr3_aa: CASSGGTGYGYTF

j_call: TRBJ1-2
clone_size: once
v_call: TRBV5-1
d_call: NA
cdr3_nt: TGCGCCAGCAGCTTACTTTTCTCTGGCTACACCTTC
cdr3_aa: CASSLLFSGYTF

j_call: TRBJ1-2
clone_size: NA
v_call: TRBV6-5
d_call: TRBD1
cdr3_nt: TGTGCCAGCAGCTCTGCGGGGACAGACTATGGCTACACCTTC
cdr3_aa: CASSSAGTDYGYTF

j_call: TRBJ2-7
clone_size: once
v_call: TRBV7-3
d_call: NA
cdr3_nt: TGTGCCAGCAGCTTGCCTCGGGGGTCCTACGAGCAGTACTTC
cdr3_aa: CASSLPRGSYEQYF

j_call: TRBJ1-5
clone_size: NA
v_call: TRBV7-2
d_call: TRBD1
cdr3_nt: TGTGCCAGCAGCTTCGAGGGGGCTAGAAGAAATCAGCCCCAGCATTTT
cdr3_aa: CASSFEGARRNQPQHF

j_call: TRBJ1-3
clone_size: NA
v_call: TRBV2
d_call: NA
cdr3_nt: TGTGCCAGCAGTGGCGGGGTACACACCTCTGGAAACACCATATATTTT
cdr3_aa: CASSGGVHTSGNTIYF

j_call: TRBJ2-3
clone_size: NA
v_call: TRBV28
d_call: TRBD2
cdr3_nt: TGTGCCAGCAGTTTAACTCTTGGACTAGGCACAGATACGCAGTATTTT
cdr3_aa: CASSLTLGLGTDTQYF

j_call: TRBJ2-1
clone_size: NA
v_call: TRBV19
d_call: TRBD2
cdr3_nt: TGTGCCAGTAGTCTCCGGCCTAGCGGGGGGGCCTCCGTCAATGAGCAGTTCTTC
cdr3_aa: CASSLRPSGGASVNEQFF

j_call: TRBJ2-7
clone_size: NA
v_call: TRBV6-5
d_call: NA
cdr3_nt: TGTTCGACACGGGGTAGCGGCTACGAGCAGTACTTC
cdr3_aa: CSTRGSGYEQYF

j_call: TRBJ2-3
clone_size: NA
v_call: TRBV6-6
d_call: TRBD2
cdr3_nt: TGTGCCAGCAGGGCTAGCGGGAGCCTCACAGATACGCAGTATTTT
cdr3_aa: CASRASGSLTDTQYF